These 16 T cell receptor beta chains were all obtained from the same sample, sequenced in a study of cytomegalovirus exposure and HLA in healthy donors. Use of 60 Vbeta and 13 Jbeta primers characterized the PCR. TCRdb's copy holds only in-frame clones and misses some; the assay was immunoSEQ multiplex PCR. The table has some 100,000 clones, under 80% seen once. The sequencing input was PBMCs. Source of these receptors: a woman aged 50 to 60 in good health and CMV-seropositive.

The rearrangement joins TRBV4-1 to TRBJ2-1; D uncertain. This CDR3 has 12 amino acids. CDR1 is MGHRA, CDR2 YSYEKL, per germline. Between the trimmed V and J ends, which lost 2 bases and 4 bases, there was a span of 3 bases. CDR3 nucleotides: TGCGCCAGCAGCCAATTATACAATGAGCAGTTCTTC. It yields the protein CASSQLYNEQFF.

The chain is built from TRBV5-1 and TRBJ2-5; 7 nucleotides match TRBD1. CDR1 SGHRS and CDR2 YFSETQ come from the germline V gene. V dropped 9 bases and J dropped 2; count of bases not matched to a gene: 7. This CDR3 is built from 13 residues. The CDR3 DNA reads as TGCGCCACCAGACAGGGACCACAAGAGACCCAGTACTTC. Its protein is CATRQGPQETQYF.

V and J are TRBV19 and TRBJ2-3; TRBD2 aligns across 10 bases. The germline gives CDR1 LNHDA, CDR2 SQIVND (reference sequence). V was clipped by 5 bases and J by 4 bases; unmatched bases: 9. The length of the CDR3 is 16 residues. CDR3 region: CASSLLAAGGPDTQYF. The CDR3 region has the DNA TGTGCCAGTAGTCTCCTCGCAGCGGGAGGGCCAGATACGCAGTATTTT.

The V gene is TRBV18, the J gene TRBJ2-7; maybe TRBD1 (6 bases). The CDR3 totals 13 residues. Germline V CDR1 and CDR2: KGHSH, LQKENI. Trimming removed 3 bases from V and 3 bases from J, with 9 bases in between. The CDR3 here is CASSPWTDYEQYF. CDR3 nucleotides: TGTGCCAGCTCACCTTGGACAGACTACGAGCAGTACTTC.

The rearrangement uses TRBV27 and TRBJ1-2, with a possible D match to TRBD1 (5 bases). The CDR3 runs to 13 residues. The ends were cut back, 2 bases at V and 4 bases at J, with 8 bases in the middle. Per germline, CDR1 MNHEY and CDR2 SMNVEV (reference sequence). CDR3 region: CASSLDRTYGYTF. The CDR3 nucleotides are TGTGCCAGCAGTTTAGACAGAACCTATGGCTACACCTTC.

The chain carries TRBV6-1 and TRBJ1-1, with 7 positions matching TRBD1. This CDR3 spans 14 amino acids. V dropped 5 bases and J dropped 4; count of bases not matched to a gene: 7. CDR1 and CDR2 (germline): MNHNS, SASEGT. The CDR3 protein is CASSSQGGSTEAFF. The CDR3 nucleotides are TGTGCCAGCAGTTCCCAGGGGGGTAGCACTGAAGCTTTCTTT.

CDR3 nucleotides: TGTGCCAGCAGCTTAGCGCCTGGACAGACCTACGAGCAGTACTTC. This encodes CASSLAPGQTYEQYF. V and J are TRBV11-1 and TRBJ2-7; tentatively, D is TRBD1 (6 bases). CDR3 size: 15 residues. Per germline, CDR1 SGHAT and CDR2 FQDESV (reference sequence). The V end was cut by 0 bases, the J end by 2 bases, with 11 bases between.

This chain links TRBV7-3 with TRBJ2-1; 10 bases match TRBD2. V lost 0 bases and J lost 3; bases outside the gene matches: 2. The CDR3 length is 16 residues. Germline CDR1 and CDR2: SGHTA and FQGTGA. CDR3 residues: CASSLTRTSGYNEQFF. The DNA of the CDR3 is TGTGCCAGCAGCTTAACCCGGACTAGCGGCTACAATGAGCAGTTCTTC. Looking up the rest from reference TRBV7-3 and TRBJ2-1 gives the full variable domain: GAGVSQTPSNKVTEKGKYVELRCDPISGHTALYWYRQSLGQGPEFLIYFQGTGAADDSGLPNDRFFAVRPEGSVSTLKIQRTERGDSAVYLCASSLTRTSGYNEQFFGPGTRLTVL.

The CDR3 reads CASSASGTSVGEQFF. DNA of the CDR3: TGTGCCAGCAGCGCCTCCGGGACTAGCGTGGGTGAGCAGTTCTTC. This chain joins TRBV5-6 and TRBJ2-1; 10 bases match TRBD2. Germline V gives CDR1 SGHDT, CDR2 YYEEEE. V shed 4 bases, J shed 9 bases, and the junction held 10 bases outside the gene matches. The CDR3 has 15 residues.

The sample holds a few counts of this clone. The genes are TRBV9 and TRBJ2-1; tentatively, D is TRBD2 (7 bases). CDR3 length: 16 amino acids. The ends were cut back, 3 bases at V and 3 bases at J, with 16 bases in the middle. The germline V gene encodes CDR1 SGDLS and CDR2 YYNGEE. CDR3 sequence: CASSGEGDGYYNEQFF. Written as DNA, the CDR3 is TGTGCCAGCAGCGGGGAGGGGGACGGATACTACAATGAGCAGTTCTTC. Full variable domain (missing parts from reference TRBV9 and TRBJ2-1): DSGVTQTPKHLITATGQRVTLRCSPRSGDLSVYWYQQSLDQGLQFLIQYYNGEERAKGNILERFSAQQFPDLHSELNLSSLELGDSALYFCASSGEGDGYYNEQFFGPGTRLTVL.

This chain connects TRBV6-5 to TRBJ1-3, with TRBD1 as a possible D gene (6 bases). The CDR3 loop spans 15 amino acids. V was pared by 2 bases and J by 7 bases, with 15 bases between. Germline CDR1 is MNHEY and CDR2 is SVGAGI. The CDR3 sequence is CASSYNRDNGNTIYF. Written as DNA, the CDR3 is TGTGCCAGCAGTTACAACCGGGACAATGGGAACACCATATATTTT.

The chain carries TRBV7-9 and TRBJ1-1; D unclear. Trimming removed 1 base at V and 6 bases at J, with 9 bases between. The CDR3 is made up of 13 amino acids. CDR1 is SEHNR and CDR2 is FQNEAQ in the germline V gene (reference sequence). The CDR3 nucleotides read TGTGCCAGCAGCTTAGGAATAGGAGCTGAAGCTTTCTTT. Amino acid sequence: CASSLGIGAEAFF.

V gene TRBV2 combines with J gene TRBJ1-5; D is uncertain. The CDR3 length is 14 residues. The V gene lost 6 bases and the J gene lost 0 bases, with 9 bases spanning the gap. CDR1 is SNHLY, CDR2 FYNNEI, per germline. This CDR3 is CASRAGYSNQPQHF. The CDR3 coding sequence is TGTGCCAGCAGGGCCGGGTATAGCAATCAGCCCCAGCATTTT.

CDR3 protein: CASSLSGGFYEQYF. CDR3 DNA sequence: TGTGCCAGCAGCTTATCGGGAGGGTTCTACGAGCAGTACTTC. V usage is TRBV5-6 and J usage is TRBJ2-7; 8 nucleotides match TRBD2. The CDR3 contains 14 residues. Losses at the gene ends were 2 bases for V and 3 bases for J; bases not matched to a gene: 4. Germline loops: CDR1 SGHDT, CDR2 YYEEEE.

The chain has TRBV7-9 and TRBJ2-1; TRBD2 matches 10 bases. The CDR3 is 15 residues long. The V gene end was trimmed by 6 bases and the J gene end by 5 bases; junction bases not matched to a gene: 7. In germline, CDR1 is SEHNR, CDR2 FQNEAQ (reference sequence). The CDR3 DNA reads TGTGCCAGCAGTTCCCTAGCGGGGGTGGACAATGAGCAGTTCTTC. This encodes CASSSLAGVDNEQFF.

The CDR3 nucleotides read TGTGCCAGTAGTATTCTAGCGGGAGCCTTTGTGGAGCAGTTCTTC. Amino acid sequence: CASSILAGAFVEQFF. The chain couples TRBV19 to TRBJ2-1; 10 bases align to TRBD2. V lost 3 bases to trimming and J lost 10 bases; unmatched junction nucleotides: 9. In germline, CDR1 is LNHDA, CDR2 SQIVND (reference sequence). CDR3 size: 15 residues.